Listed below are T cell receptor beta chains from one sample, sequenced in a study of human T cells and chemical hapten exposure. TCRdb passed the RACE reads through MiXCR, listing each CDR3 protein once. The profile shows 95,000 to 100,000 distinct CDR3 sequences, 10% to 12% of them singletons. This specimen consisted of whole blood, obtained in connection with sensitization to the hapten diphenylcyclopropenone (DPC). These receptors all stem from a woman aged 55-70 years with alopecia areata. Some clones in this sample may be carry-over from other donors' samples. The CDR3 runs from the conserved cysteine through the conserved F or W. Each record gives: CDR3 protein, CDR3 DNA, V gene, clone size, J gene, D gene. The D gene is left open where the match is weak. A clone size is listed for some rows: how often the clone was seen (once, few, many), or a class if it is expanded.

CDR3: CASRSSRTGLNTGELFF; DNA: TGTGCCAGCAGATCATCCCGGACAGGGCTGAACACCGGGGAGCTGTTTTTT; V: TRBV2; size: many; J: TRBJ2-2; D: TRBD1
CDR3: CAISESRAGKYNEQFF; DNA: TGTGCCATCAGTGAGTCGAGAGCGGGGAAATACAATGAGCAGTTCTTC; V: TRBV10-3; size: NA; J: TRBJ2-1; D: TRBD2
CDR3: CSVRAGSAYGYTF; DNA: TGCAGCGTGAGAGCTGGATCCGCTTATGGCTACACCTTC; V: TRBV29-1; size: NA; J: TRBJ1-2; D: NA
CDR3: CSVVASGGASANIQYF; DNA: TGCAGCGTTGTTGCTAGCGGGGGGGCCTCAGCAAACATTCAGTACTTC; V: TRBV29-1; size: many; J: TRBJ2-4; D: TRBD2
CDR3: CASSLTNSNTGELFF; DNA: TGTGCCAGCAGCTTAACGAACTCGAACACCGGGGAGCTGTTTTTT; V: TRBV7-3; size: few; J: TRBJ2-2; D: NA
CDR3: CASSVASGTDTQYF; DNA: TGTGCCAGCAGCGTAGCGTCGGGCACAGATACGCAGTATTTT; V: TRBV9; size: few; J: TRBJ2-3; D: NA
CDR3: CAWGLQGSHTF; DNA: TGTGCCTGGGGACTCCAGGGTAGTCACACCTTC; V: TRBV30; size: NA; J: TRBJ1-2; D: NA
CDR3: CASSPRNGESGELFF; DNA: TGTGCCAGCTCACCACGGAATGGGGAATCCGGGGAGCTGTTTTTT; V: TRBV18; size: many; J: TRBJ2-2; D: NA
CDR3: CASSDPSLGVDEQYF; DNA: TGCGCCAGCAGTGACCCCTCCCTGGGGGTCGACGAGCAGTACTTC; V: TRBV10-1; size: many; J: TRBJ2-7; D: NA
CDR3: CASSQSLASNEQFF; DNA: TGTGCCAGCAGCCAGTCACTAGCGAGCAATGAGCAGTTCTTC; V: TRBV3-1; size: NA; J: TRBJ2-1; D: TRBD2
CDR3: CSVEDLRGAGGYTF; DNA: TGCAGCGTTGAAGATCTTCGGGGGGCGGGTGGCTACACCTTC; V: TRBV29-1; size: many; J: TRBJ1-2; D: NA
CDR3: CSVEGGLAGGPDTQYF; DNA: TGCAGCGTTGAAGGCGGGCTAGCGGGGGGGCCAGATACGCAGTATTTT; V: TRBV29-1; size: few; J: TRBJ2-3; D: TRBD2
CDR3: CASSRQGLIYTDTQYF; DNA: TGTGCCAGCAGCCGGCAGGGACTTATATACACAGATACGCAGTATTTT; V: TRBV7-8; size: few; J: TRBJ2-3; D: NA
CDR3: CASSPGESNFIFSGNTIYF; DNA: TGTGCCAGCAGCCCGGGGGAGTCCAACTTCATCTTCTCTGGAAACACCATATATTTT; V: TRBV5-6; size: many; J: TRBJ1-3; D: NA
CDR3: CSARPTGGTDSNQPQHF; DNA: TGCAGTGCTAGACCGACGGGGGGGACAGATAGCAATCAGCCCCAGCATTTT; V: TRBV20-1; size: few; J: TRBJ1-5; D: TRBD1
CDR3: CASSSLETGVQETQYF; DNA: TGTGCCAGCTCATCCCTAGAGACAGGGGTTCAAGAGACCCAGTACTTC; V: TRBV18; size: few; J: TRBJ2-5; D: TRBD1
CDR3: CASSTHLDRDNYGYTF; DNA: TGTGCCAGCAGCACCCACCTTGACAGGGATAACTATGGCTACACCTTC; V: TRBV5-5; size: NA; J: TRBJ1-2; D: TRBD1
CDR3: CASSQDLLGRTDTQYF; DNA: TGTGCCAGCAGCCAAGATTTGCTAGGACGCACAGATACGCAGTATTTT; V: TRBV4-2; size: few; J: TRBJ2-3; D: NA
CDR3: CAISESGQGAEGYTF; DNA: TGTGCCATCAGTGAGTCTGGACAGGGGGCCGAAGGCTACACCTTC; V: TRBV10-3; size: many; J: TRBJ1-2; D: TRBD1
CDR3: CASSLVGDKNQPQHF; DNA: TGTGCCAGCAGCTTAGTAGGGGACAAGAATCAGCCCCAGCATTTT; V: TRBV7-9; size: many; J: TRBJ1-5; D: NA
CDR3: CASSSWGHLGLNQPQHF; DNA: TGTGCCAGCAGTTCTTGGGGACACCTAGGCCTCAATCAGCCCCAGCATTTT; V: TRBV28; size: many; J: TRBJ1-5; D: NA
CDR3: CAISQPGGSAQETQYF; DNA: TGTGCCATCAGTCAGCCAGGGGGATCCGCACAAGAGACCCAGTACTTC; V: TRBV10-3; size: NA; J: TRBJ2-5; D: TRBD1
CDR3: CASSYGGNLNTEAFF; DNA: TGTGCCAGCAGTTACGGGGGGAACCTGAACACTGAAGCTTTCTTT; V: TRBV6-5; size: few; J: TRBJ1-1; D: NA
CDR3: CASSMDRAAGELFF; DNA: TGTGCCAGCAGCATGGACAGGGCGGCCGGGGAGCTGTTTTTT; V: TRBV7-3; size: many; J: TRBJ2-2; D: TRBD1
CDR3: CASSSQGHHYGYTF; DNA: TGTGCCAGCAGTTCCCAGGGGCACCACTATGGCTACACCTTC; V: TRBV27; size: many; J: TRBJ1-2; D: NA
CDR3: CASSSWTGARPNYGYTF; DNA: TGTGCCAGCAGTTCTTGGACAGGGGCGAGACCAAACTATGGCTACACCTTC; V: TRBV12-3/TRBV12-4; size: many; J: TRBJ1-2; D: TRBD1
CDR3: CASSLTALAGGNNEQFF; DNA: TGTGCCAGCAGCTTAACCGCCCTAGCGGGGGGGAACAATGAGCAGTTCTTC; V: TRBV7-3; size: NA; J: TRBJ2-1; D: TRBD2
CDR3: CSAGGQTYGYTF; DNA: TGCAGTGCGGGCGGACAGACCTATGGCTACACCTTC; V: TRBV20-1; size: few; J: TRBJ1-2; D: NA
CDR3: CASSRGQGEQPQHF; DNA: TGTGCCAGCAGTAGAGGACAGGGGGAACAGCCCCAGCATTTT; V: TRBV12-3/TRBV12-4; size: many; J: TRBJ1-5; D: TRBD1
CDR3: CASSLTQRANTGELFF; DNA: TGTGCCAGCAGCTTAACTCAACGAGCGAACACCGGGGAGCTGTTTTTT; V: TRBV7-3; size: NA; J: TRBJ2-2; D: NA
CDR3: CASKAASTDTQYF; DNA: TGTGCCAGTAAGGCGGCTAGCACAGATACGCAGTATTTT; V: TRBV19; size: few; J: TRBJ2-3; D: NA
CDR3: CASRFVEVTADTQYF; DNA: TGTGCCAGCCGGTTCGTGGAGGTGACTGCAGATACGCAGTATTTT; V: TRBV2; size: NA; J: TRBJ2-3; D: NA
CDR3: CASSLADDEAFF; DNA: TGCGCCAGCAGCTTGGCCGACGATGAAGCTTTCTTT; V: TRBV5-1; size: NA; J: TRBJ1-1; D: NA
CDR3: CASSPVDRGLGGANVLTF; DNA: TGTGCCAGCAGTCCAGTGGACAGGGGGCTAGGTGGGGCCAACGTCCTGACTTTC; V: TRBV27; size: few; J: TRBJ2-6; D: TRBD1
CDR3: CASSLTNNEQFF; DNA: TGTGCCAGCAGCTTGACGAACAATGAGCAGTTCTTC; V: TRBV7-2; size: many; J: TRBJ2-1; D: NA
CDR3: CASSDGDSLNTEAFF; DNA: TGTGCCAGCAGCGACGGGGACAGTCTGAACACTGAAGCTTTCTTT; V: TRBV2; size: many; J: TRBJ1-1; D: TRBD1
CDR3: CASSLGENNQPQHF; DNA: TGTGCCAGCAGCTTAGGAGAAAACAATCAGCCCCAGCATTTT; V: TRBV7-2; size: NA; J: TRBJ1-5; D: NA
CDR3: CASSLGAGQGGQPQHF; DNA: TGCGCCAGCAGCTTGGGGGCCGGACAGGGCGGGCAGCCCCAGCATTTT; V: TRBV5-1; size: NA; J: TRBJ1-5; D: TRBD1
CDR3: CASSFKGRAFF; DNA: TGTGCCAGCAGTTTCAAAGGGCGAGCTTTCTTT; V: TRBV28; size: many; J: TRBJ1-1; D: NA
CDR3: CASSQGTQETQYF; DNA: TGTGCCAGCAGCCAAGGAACACAAGAGACCCAGTACTTC; V: TRBV14; size: NA; J: TRBJ2-5; D: NA
CDR3: CASSGWDREPQFF; DNA: TGTGCCAGTAGTGGTTGGGACAGGGAGCCCCAGTTCTTC; V: TRBV19; size: NA; J: TRBJ2-1; D: TRBD1
CDR3: CASSLLTGETGELFF; DNA: TGTGCCAGCTCACTATTGACAGGCGAGACCGGGGAGCTGTTTTTT; V: TRBV18; size: many; J: TRBJ2-2; D: NA
CDR3: CASSPNQLGNTIYF; DNA: TGTGCCAGCTCACCAAATCAACTCGGAAACACCATATATTTT; V: TRBV18; size: many; J: TRBJ1-3; D: NA
CDR3: CASSPRRDTEAFF; DNA: TGCGCCAGCAGCCCTCGGCGGGACACTGAAGCTTTCTTT; V: TRBV4-1; size: many; J: TRBJ1-1; D: NA
CDR3: CASSFHGTPGSFVGELFF; DNA: TGTGCCAGCAGTTTTCACGGGACCCCAGGGAGTTTTGTCGGGGAGCTGTTTTTT; V: TRBV27; size: many; J: TRBJ2-2; D: NA
CDR3: CAWKLAGSYNEQFF; DNA: TGTGCCTGGAAACTAGCGGGCTCCTACAATGAGCAGTTCTTC; V: TRBV30; size: many; J: TRBJ2-1; D: TRBD2
CDR3: CASSKAFGPSEQYF; DNA: TGTGCCAGCAGCAAAGCTTTTGGGCCTAGCGAGCAGTACTTC; V: TRBV21-1; size: many; J: TRBJ2-7; D: NA
CDR3: CSAERVSGVETQYF; DNA: TGCAGCGCCGAAAGGGTGTCAGGGGTCGAGACCCAGTACTTC; V: TRBV29-1; size: once; J: TRBJ2-5; D: NA
CDR3: CASSDYIGYGYTF; DNA: TGTGCCAGCAGTGATTATATCGGCTATGGCTACACCTTC; V: TRBV2; size: many; J: TRBJ1-2; D: NA
CDR3: CASRPSRGPGYTF; DNA: TGTGCCAGCAGACCCTCCAGGGGGCCTGGCTACACCTTC; V: TRBV6-6; size: many; J: TRBJ1-2; D: TRBD1
CDR3: CASSPGTSGGDEQFF; DNA: TGTGCCAGCAGTCCCGGGACTAGCGGGGGGGACGAGCAGTTCTTC; V: TRBV12-3/TRBV12-4; size: few; J: TRBJ2-1; D: TRBD2
CDR3: CSARRGMSNQPQHF; DNA: TGCAGTGCTAGACGGGGGATGAGCAATCAGCCCCAGCATTTT; V: TRBV20-1; size: once; J: TRBJ1-5; D: NA
CDR3: CASSLVSSGGKNSEQYF; DNA: TGTGCCAGCAGCTTAGTGTCTAGCGGGGGCAAAAACTCCGAGCAGTACTTC; V: TRBV7-9; size: many; J: TRBJ2-7; D: TRBD2
CDR3: CASKVDGGLNSPLHF; DNA: TGTGCCAGCAAGGTCGACGGGGGGCTTAATTCACCCCTCCACTTT; V: TRBV2; size: NA; J: TRBJ1-6; D: NA
CDR3: CSARSDRVVGEQFF; DNA: TGCAGCGCTCGCTCGGACAGGGTCGTTGGTGAGCAGTTCTTC; V: TRBV29-1; size: few; J: TRBJ2-1; D: TRBD1